The next 6 T cell receptor beta chains were all read from a single sample in a study of cytomegalovirus exposure and HLA in healthy donors (dated by TCRdb to 2016 to 2017). The library was made by the immunoSEQ multiplex PCR assay. For the multiplex PCR, a mixture combining 60 forward primers for TCR Vbeta segments and 13 reverse primers for TCR Jbeta segments was used. TCRdb's version of the immuneACCESS table is confined to in-frame rearrangements and falls short of the full clone set. An unresolved V gene accounts for under half of the shortfall where checked; the remainder is of unknown origin. A total of approximately 100,000 clones appear in this sample, about four fifths of them only once. Roughly 2% of the sample rests with the top ten. Sequencing input: PBMCs. These receptors were collected from a woman aged 25 to 39 in good health and CMV-seronegative.

The chain has TRBV11-2 and TRBJ2-1; D remains unclear. The length of the CDR3 is 17 residues. From germline, CDR1 is SGHAT and CDR2 FQNNGV. V lost 0 bases, J lost 6 bases, and 18 bases lay in between. DNA for the CDR3: TGTGCCAGCAGCTTAGATTTCAGCCGACACGTTGGCAATGAGCAGTTCTTC. It yields the protein CASSLDFSRHVGNEQFF.

This clone appeared a single time. The chain is built from TRBV4-1 and TRBJ2-7, with 8 bases identical to TRBD2. From germline, CDR1 is MGHRA and CDR2 YSYEKL. The CDR3 length is 15 residues. V gave up 4 bases and J gave up 1 base; unmatched junction bases: 6. CDR3 nucleotide sequence: TGCGCCAGCAGCCCCCGTAGCGGGACTTCCTACGAGCAGTACTTC. Translated: CASSPRSGTSYEQYF.

The CDR3: CASSTVLRAGELFF. The CDR3 DNA is TGTGCCAGTAGTACAGTACTGCGGGCCGGGGAGCTGTTTTTT. This chain uses TRBV19 with TRBJ2-2; TRBD2 is a possible D gene (5 bases). This CDR3 region has 14 residues. CDR1 and CDR2 from the germline V gene are LNHDA and SQIVND (reference sequence). Trimming left V 4 bases short and J 6 bases short, with 12 bases between.

The rearrangement links TRBV6-5 to TRBJ1-2, with D possibly TRBD1 on 5 matching bases. Germline V CDR1 and CDR2: MNHEY, SVGAGI. The germline V and J ends were trimmed by 5 bases and 3 bases, with 13 bases remaining between them. The CDR3 runs to 14 residues. CDR3 loop: CASSPRGGDYGYTF. CDR3 DNA sequence: TGTGCCAGCAGTCCCCGGGGGGGAGACTATGGCTACACCTTC.

This clone is a singleton in its sample. CDR3 nucleotides: TGTGCCAGCAGCAAAGGAGGCGGGGTCTACGAGCAGTACTTC. It specifies CASSKGGGVYEQYF. The chain employs TRBV21-1 and TRBJ2-7; the table's D gene call, TRBD2, was not cross checked with the DNA. TRBV21-1 is a listed pseudogene. The CDR3 has 14 amino acids.

Only one count was recorded for this clone. The chain links TRBV7-9 to TRBJ2-1; 13 nucleotides align to TRBD2. Looked up from germline, CDR1 is SEHNR and CDR2 is FQNEAQ (reference sequence). The V gene end was trimmed by 5 bases and the J gene end by 5 bases; junction bases not matched to a gene: 3. CDR3 length: 15 amino acids. The CDR3 sequence: CASSPGLAGDNEQFF. The CDR3 nucleotides are TGTGCCAGCAGCCCCGGACTAGCGGGAGACAATGAGCAGTTCTTC.